What follows is one T cell receptor beta chain and its context. Method: immunoSEQ multiplex PCR; TCRdb's copy keeps in-frame clones and lacks some. The data contain roughly 100,000 clones, around 80% of them seen just once; the ten biggest clones take up around 7%. The data originate from a study of blood T cell repertoires in COVID-19. At the level of the study: Nucleic acid was either cDNA or gDNA, and it came from T cells, B-cell-depleted T cells, or PBMCs.

The CDR3 has 16 residues. CDR1 is SQVTM, CDR2 ANQGSEA, per germline. Between the trimmed V and J ends, which lost 5 bases and 4 bases, there was a span of 23 bases. The receptor's source is a man aged 65 to 85 with acute or convalescent COVID-19. Sequenced material: peripheral blood. The J gene is TRBJ1-2, the V gene TRBV29-1; tentative D call: TRBD1 (5 bases). CDR3 sequence (DNA): TGCAGCGTTCCCCCGGGTACAGGAAGTCCCTTCTATGGCTACACCTTC. This translates into CSVPPGTGSPFYGYTF.